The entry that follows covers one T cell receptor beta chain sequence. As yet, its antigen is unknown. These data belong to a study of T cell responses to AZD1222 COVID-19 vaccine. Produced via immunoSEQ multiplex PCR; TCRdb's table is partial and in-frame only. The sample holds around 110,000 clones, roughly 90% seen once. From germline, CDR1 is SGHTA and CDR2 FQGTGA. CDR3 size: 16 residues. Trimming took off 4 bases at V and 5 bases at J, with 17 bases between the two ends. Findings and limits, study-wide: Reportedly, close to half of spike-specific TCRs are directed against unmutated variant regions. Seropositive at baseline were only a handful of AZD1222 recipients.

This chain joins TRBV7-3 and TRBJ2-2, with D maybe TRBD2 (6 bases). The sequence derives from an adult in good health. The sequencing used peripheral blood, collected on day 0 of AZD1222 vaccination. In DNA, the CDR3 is TGTGCCAGCAGCTCAAACGGGAGCCCGGGGACCGGGGAGCTGTTTTTT. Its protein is CASSSNGSPGTGELFF.